The present T cell receptor (beta chain) was sequenced within a study of blood T cell repertoires in COVID-19. Study information: Whether acute or convalescent, the COVID-19 samples came from the United States, Italy and Spain. The analysed material was cDNA or gDNA that came from T cells, B-cell-depleted T cells, or PBMCs.

The repertoire was sequenced with immunoSEQ multiplex PCR; TCRdb's copy has only in-frame clones and lacks some. The repertoire holds about 300,000 clones, with 86% as singletons. This CDR3 comprises 14 residues. The germline V gene has CDR1 MGHRA and CDR2 YSYEKL. Trimming removed 4 bases at V and 2 bases at J, with 10 bases between. The rearrangement links TRBV4-1 to TRBJ2-3, with D perhaps matching TRBD2 (6 bases). The material sequenced was peripheral blood. The sequence came from a woman in her forties or fifties with acute or convalescent COVID-19. CDR3 nucleotide sequence: TGCGCCAGCAGCCCAGGGACTGCCACAGATACGCAGTATTTT. Amino acid sequence: CASSPGTATDTQYF.